Below, 13 T cell receptor beta chains from the same sample are listed, as sequenced in a study of beta chain features in type 1 diabetes. Sequencing targeted expressed TCRB transcripts, as all isolated RNA had been reverse transcribed. Clones were read by immunoSEQ multiplex PCR, and TCRdb kept only the in-frame ones, dropping some. The sample yields about 360,000 clones, about 12% seen once. The sequencing input was naive CD4+ T cells from blood. Receptor source: a man aged 18 to 30 in good health.

This sequence joins TRBV4-3 and TRBJ2-4, with 7 bases that match TRBD2. The CDR3 length is 13 residues. J lost 12 bases, V lost 4 bases, and 9 bases had no gene match. Germline values: CDR1 LGHNA, CDR2 YSLEER. DNA of the CDR3: TGCGCCAGCAGCCGCCGACGGGGGGTGAATCAGTACTTC. It codes for CASSRRRGVNQYF.

This clone was seen more than once but under ten times. The V and J genes are TRBV28 and TRBJ1-1; 7 nucleotides align to TRBD1. Looked up from germline, CDR1 is MDHEN and CDR2 is SYDVKM. V lost 6 bases, J lost 0 bases, and 10 bases stayed unmatched. The CDR3 covers 16 residues. DNA of the CDR3: TGTGCCAGCAGCGCGACAGGGAAATACATGAACACTGAAGCTTTCTTT. It codes for CASSATGKYMNTEAFF.

This clone was detected only a few times. The rearrangement links TRBV19 to TRBJ1-1; unclear D gene. V was trimmed by 5 bases and J by 6 bases, leaving 10 bases between them. Germline lookup yields CDR1 LNHDA and CDR2 SQIVND (reference sequence). The CDR3 is 12 residues long. As DNA, the CDR3 is TGTGCCAGTAGTCCCCGTAGCTCTGAAGCTTTCTTT. It codes for CASSPRSSEAFF.

The chain carries TRBV19 and TRBJ1-2; TRBD1 matches 9 bases. Germline CDR1 LNHDA, CDR2 SQIVND (reference sequence). The CDR3 sequence is 15 residues long. V gave up 3 bases and J gave up 3 bases; unmatched junction bases: 5. The CDR3 spells CASSMDRGRDYGYTF. CDR3 DNA: TGTGCCAGTAGTATGGACAGGGGTCGAGACTATGGCTACACCTTC.

The chain carries TRBV4-1 and TRBJ2-5; D uncertain. The V and J ends lost 4 bases and 4 bases respectively, with 19 bases between them. The CDR3 runs 16 residues. Germline V gives CDR1 MGHRA, CDR2 YSYEKL. CDR3 sequence: CASSLLPSNVLETQYF. The CDR3 nucleotides are TGCGCCAGCAGCCTCTTACCCTCTAACGTACTAGAGACCCAGTACTTC.

This chain connects TRBV28 to TRBJ2-3; D gene ambiguous. V gave up 5 bases and J gave up 2 bases, with 5 bases separating them. The germline gives CDR1 MDHEN, CDR2 SYDVKM. The CDR3 totals 12 residues. CDR3 sequence (DNA): TGTGCCAGCAGTCCGTACACAGATACGCAGTATTTT. Encoded protein: CASSPYTDTQYF.

This clone was found a few times. V and J are TRBV30 and TRBJ2-7; no definite D call. Trimming removed 3 bases at V and 3 bases at J, with 12 bases between. Germline-derived CDR1 and CDR2 are GTSNPN and SVGIG (reference sequence). The CDR3 consists of 13 residues. The CDR3, as DNA: TGTGCCTGGAGCGCCGACTTATACTACGAGCAGTACTTC. Protein sequence: CAWSADLYYEQYF.

The chain recombines TRBV18 with TRBJ1-1; D gene unclear. The CDR3 is 15 amino acids. V was trimmed by 0 bases and J by 4 bases, leaving 12 bases between them. The V gene's germline CDR1 is KGHSH and CDR2 LQKENI. CDR3 DNA sequence: TGTGCCAGCTCACCACCGGTGGGTTCGGGCACTGAAGCTTTCTTT. Its protein product is CASSPPVGSGTEAFF.

This clone was seen more than once but under ten times. The chain is built from TRBV9 and TRBJ2-7, with 10 bases that match TRBD1. The ends lost 1 base at V and 4 bases at J; junction bases unmatched: 5. Per the germline V gene, CDR1 is SGDLS and CDR2 is YYNGEE. The CDR3 runs 15 residues. The CDR3 sequence: CASSVQAGQGYEQYF. DNA of the CDR3: TGTGCCAGCAGCGTACAAGCGGGACAGGGGTACGAGCAGTACTTC.

This rearrangement joins TRBV7-2 to TRBJ2-5; 8 bases agree with TRBD2. Germline assignment: CDR1 SGHTA and CDR2 FQGNSA. There are 13 residues in the CDR3. J gave up 7 bases and V 4 bases, and 5 bases lay outside the gene matches. The CDR3 DNA sequence: TGTGCCAGCAGCTGGGGACTAGACGGGACCCAGTACTTC. Protein product: CASSWGLDGTQYF.

This clone came up a few times. The V and J genes are TRBV9 and TRBJ2-2; D unresolved. CDR3 length: 15 amino acids. Trimming pared 2 bases from V and 1 base from J, leaving 9 bases between. Germline values: CDR1 SGDLS, CDR2 YYNGEE. CDR3 in amino acids: CASSVPSLNTGELFF. CDR3 DNA sequence: TGTGCCAGCAGCGTCCCCTCCCTGAACACCGGGGAGCTGTTTTTT. The complete variable domain, with remaining parts taken from reference TRBV9 and TRBJ2-2, reads DSGVTQTPKHLITATGQRVTLRCSPRSGDLSVYWYQQSLDQGLQFLIQYYNGEERAKGNILERFSAQQFPDLHSELNLSSLELGDSALYFCASSVPSLNTGELFFGEGSRLTVL.

The J gene is TRBJ2-1, the V gene TRBV4-3; TRBD2 agrees at 10 bases. The CDR3 is 18 residues long. V dropped 0 bases and J dropped 0; count of bases not matched to a gene: 5. Germline V gene lookup returns CDR1 LGHNA and CDR2 YSLEER. DNA of the CDR3: TGCGCCAGCAGCCAAGAATGGGCTAGCGGGAGCTCCTACAATGAGCAGTTCTTC. This encodes CASSQEWASGSSYNEQFF.

This clone was counted only a few times. In the same sample, other DNA sequences code for this CDR3. The chain recombines TRBV15 with TRBJ1-2, with D uncertain. Deletions cut 1 base from V and 2 bases from J, with 8 bases between. The CDR3 is 14 residues long. Germline values: CDR1 LNHNV, CDR2 YYDKDF (reference sequence). CDR3 loop: CATSRGGLNYGYTF. CDR3 sequence (DNA): TGTGCCACCAGCAGAGGAGGGCTCAACTATGGCTACACCTTC.